This T cell receptor beta chain was recovered during a study of T cell responses to AZD1222 COVID-19 vaccine. CDR1 is SGHTA and CDR2 is FQGNSA in the germline V gene. With V trimmed by 1 base and J by 0 bases, 5 bases remained unmatched. This CDR3 contains 17 residues. The study's findings and limits: Among vaccine-associated CD4 TCRs, coverage spanned spike, with dominance at 160-218 and 743-854. Spike-specific TCR breadth and depth were elevated following two AZD1222 doses.

This clone was detected only once. Its antigen is not identified. The sample carries other DNA sequences with the same CDR3. Libraries were prepared by immunoSEQ multiplex PCR; TCRdb keeps only in-frame clonotypes and omits some of them. This repertoire shows under 130,000 clones, under 95% found once; its top ten account for approximately 1.2%. The chain employs TRBV7-2 and TRBJ2-7; 11 bases match TRBD2. The clonotype comes from an adult in good health. The sequencing here drew on peripheral blood, taken on day 0 of AZD1222 vaccination. CDR3 region: CASSLVLAGGSSYEQYF. CDR3 in DNA: TGTGCCAGCAGCTTAGTGCTAGCGGGAGGTAGCTCCTACGAGCAGTACTTC. Complete variable domain (other parts from reference TRBV7-2 and TRBJ2-7): GAGVSQSPSNKVTEKGKDVELRCDPISGHTALYWYRQSLGQGLEFLIYFQGNSAPDKSGLPSDRFSAERTGGSVSTLTIQRTQQEDSAVYLCASSLVLAGGSSYEQYFGPGTRLTVT.